This T cell receptor beta chain was documented in a study of control samples from healthy donors and cancer patients (dated by TCRdb to 2018 to 2021). With respect to this clone: The antigen it recognizes is unknown. Within one base of it there is no much larger clone, and no base qualities were kept.

To prepare the library, the immunoSEQ multiplex PCR assay was applied. In TCRdb, the immuneACCESS table is reduced to in-frame sequences with V and J assigned. These tables do not hold every clone; where another copy was compared, an unresolved V gene accounts for under half, and the others remain unexplained. For this sample the table gives about 73,000 clones, of which less than 95% were detected only once. About 6.2% of the sample is taken by the ten largest. Between the V and J ends, shortened by 1 base and 0 bases respectively, the junction contains 7 bases. The CDR3 runs 15 amino acids, cysteine and phenylalanine included. Only the CDR3 DNA stays, 45 bases, in frame from base 1. Reading the germline V gene (reference sequence) gives CDR1 LNHDA and CDR2 SQIVND.

This sequence originates from a woman aged 40 to 50 in good health. Here the chain combines TRBV19 and TRBJ1-3, with the D gene uncertain. The specimen was blood. The sequence in DNA is TGTGCCAGTAGTATAGGGGAGTTCTCTGGAAACACCATATATTTT. It codes for CASSIGEFSGNTIYF.